The clone carrying this T cell receptor beta chain was counted ten times or more. Its cognate antigen is unknown. This specimen belongs to a study of beta chain features in type 1 diabetes. Study conclusions and caveats: In type 1 diabetes patients, VDJ junctions had fewer insertions; deletions at these junctions were more frequent.

The CDR3 is made up of 14 amino acids. Germline V gene sequence: CDR1 GTSNPN, CDR2 SVGIG (reference sequence). Trimming shortened V by 3 bases and J by 3 bases, and 12 bases separated the two germline ends. The entirety of the isolated RNA underwent reverse transcription, so expressed TCRB transcripts were sequenced. The method was immunoSEQ multiplex PCR; TCRdb's version includes in-frame clones alone and lacks a portion of them. The sample has about 450,000 clones, roughly an eighth seen once; the top ten hold less than 0.06%. Source material: naive CD4+ T cells from blood. This chain links TRBV30 with TRBJ1-5, with unresolved D. This TCR was recovered from a woman in her late teens or twenties in good health. CDR3 nucleotides: TGTGCCTGGAGCCCTCCCCAGGCCAATCAGCCCCAGCATTTT. Its protein is CAWSPPQANQPQHF.